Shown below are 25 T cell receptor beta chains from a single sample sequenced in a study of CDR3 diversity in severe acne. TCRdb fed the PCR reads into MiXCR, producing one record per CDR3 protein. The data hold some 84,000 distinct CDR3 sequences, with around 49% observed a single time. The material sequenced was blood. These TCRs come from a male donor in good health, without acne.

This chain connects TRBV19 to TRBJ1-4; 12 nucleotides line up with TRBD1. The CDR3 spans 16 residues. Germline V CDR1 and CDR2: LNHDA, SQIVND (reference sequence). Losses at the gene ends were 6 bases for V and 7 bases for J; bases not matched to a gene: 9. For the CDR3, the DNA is TGTGCCAGTAGAGAGGGACAGGGGGCGCGATCTGAAAAACTGTTTTTT. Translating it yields CASREGQGARSEKLFF.

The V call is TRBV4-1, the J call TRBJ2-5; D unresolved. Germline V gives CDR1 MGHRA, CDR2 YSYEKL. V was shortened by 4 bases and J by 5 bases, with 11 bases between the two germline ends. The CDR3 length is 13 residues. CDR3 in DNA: TGCGCCAGCAGCCCCATGCTCGGGGAGACCCAGTACTTC. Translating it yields CASSPMLGETQYF.

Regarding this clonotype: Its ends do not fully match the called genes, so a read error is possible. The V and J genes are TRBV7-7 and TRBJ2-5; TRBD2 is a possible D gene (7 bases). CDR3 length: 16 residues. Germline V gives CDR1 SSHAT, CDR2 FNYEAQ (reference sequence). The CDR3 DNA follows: TGTGCTAGCAGCTTAGTCGGTGCGGGGGCAGGGGAGACCCAGTACTTC. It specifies CASSLVGAGAGETQYF.

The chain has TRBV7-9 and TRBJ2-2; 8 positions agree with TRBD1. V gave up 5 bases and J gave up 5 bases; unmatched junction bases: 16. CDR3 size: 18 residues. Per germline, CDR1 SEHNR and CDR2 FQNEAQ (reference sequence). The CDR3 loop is CASSPSPFGQGRTGELFF. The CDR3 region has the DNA TGTGCCAGCAGCCCCAGCCCCTTCGGACAGGGTAGGACCGGGGAGCTGTTTTTT. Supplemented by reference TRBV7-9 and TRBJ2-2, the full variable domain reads DTGVSQNPRHKITKRGQNVTFRCDPISEHNRLYWYRQTLGQGPEFLTYFQNEAQLEKSRLLSDRFSAERPKGSFSTLEIQRTEQGDSAMYLCASSPSPFGQGRTGELFFGEGSRLTVL.

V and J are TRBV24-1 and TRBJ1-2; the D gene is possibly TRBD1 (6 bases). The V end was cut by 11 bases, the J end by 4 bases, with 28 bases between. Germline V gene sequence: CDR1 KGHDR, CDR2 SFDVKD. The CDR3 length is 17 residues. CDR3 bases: TGTGCCAGCAGCCAAGCGTCTCCCGCGGACAGAGGCTATGGCTACACCTTC. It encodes CASSQASPADRGYGYTF.

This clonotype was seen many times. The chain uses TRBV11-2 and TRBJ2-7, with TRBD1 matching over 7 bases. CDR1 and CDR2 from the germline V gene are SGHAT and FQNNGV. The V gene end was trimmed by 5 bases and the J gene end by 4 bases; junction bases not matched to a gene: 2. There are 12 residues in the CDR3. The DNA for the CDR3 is TGTGCCAGCAGCCCACAGGGGTACGAGCAGTACTTC. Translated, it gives CASSPQGYEQYF. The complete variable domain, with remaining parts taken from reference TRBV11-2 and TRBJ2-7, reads EAGVAQSPRYKIIEKRQSVAFWCNPISGHATLYWYQQILGQGPKLLIQFQNNGVVDDSQLPKDRFSAERLKGVDSTLKIQPAKLEDSAVYLCASSPQGYEQYFGPGTRLTVT.

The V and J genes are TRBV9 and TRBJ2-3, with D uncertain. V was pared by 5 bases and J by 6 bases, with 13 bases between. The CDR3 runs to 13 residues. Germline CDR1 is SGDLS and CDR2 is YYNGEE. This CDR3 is CASSEIPTDTQYF. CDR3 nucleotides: TGTGCCAGCAGTGAAATCCCCACGGATACGCAGTATTTT.

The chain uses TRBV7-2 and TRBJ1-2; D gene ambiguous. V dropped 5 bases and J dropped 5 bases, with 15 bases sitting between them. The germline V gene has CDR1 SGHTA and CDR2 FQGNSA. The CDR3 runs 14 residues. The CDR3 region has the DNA TGTGCCAGCAGCCGGTCCCAGTCCAGTTATGGCTACACCTTC. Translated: CASSRSQSSYGYTF.

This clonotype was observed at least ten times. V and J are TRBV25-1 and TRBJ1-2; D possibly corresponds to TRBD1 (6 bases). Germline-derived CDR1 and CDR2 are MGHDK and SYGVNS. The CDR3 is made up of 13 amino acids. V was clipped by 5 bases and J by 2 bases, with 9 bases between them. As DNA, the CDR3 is TGTGCCAGCAGTTCCGGGGGCAACTATGGCTACACCTTC. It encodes CASSSGGNYGYTF.

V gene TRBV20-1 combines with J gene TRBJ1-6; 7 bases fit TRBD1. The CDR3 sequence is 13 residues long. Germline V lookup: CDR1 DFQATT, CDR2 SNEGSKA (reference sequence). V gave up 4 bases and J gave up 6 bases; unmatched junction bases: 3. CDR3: CSATTGFNSPLHF. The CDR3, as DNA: TGCAGTGCTACGACAGGGTTTAATTCACCCCTCCACTTT.

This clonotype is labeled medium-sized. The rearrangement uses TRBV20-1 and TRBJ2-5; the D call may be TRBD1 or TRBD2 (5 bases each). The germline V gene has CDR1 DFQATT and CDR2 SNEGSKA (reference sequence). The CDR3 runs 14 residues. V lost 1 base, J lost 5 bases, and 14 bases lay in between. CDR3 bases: TGCAGTGCTAGAGTTCCGGGACGGGACGAGACCCAGTACTTC. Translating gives CSARVPGRDETQYF.

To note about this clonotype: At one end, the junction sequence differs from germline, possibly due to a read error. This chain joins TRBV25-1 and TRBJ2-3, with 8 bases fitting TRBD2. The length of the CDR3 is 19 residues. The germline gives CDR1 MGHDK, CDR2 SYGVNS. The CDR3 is CASSDSMRGATLSTDTQYF. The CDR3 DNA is TGTGCCAGCAGTGACTCTATGCGGGGGGCCACGCTTAGCACAGATACGCAGTACTTT.

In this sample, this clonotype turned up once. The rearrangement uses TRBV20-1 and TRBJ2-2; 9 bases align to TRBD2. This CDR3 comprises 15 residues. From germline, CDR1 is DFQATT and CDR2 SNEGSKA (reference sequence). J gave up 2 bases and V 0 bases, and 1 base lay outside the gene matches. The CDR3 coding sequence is TGCAGTGCTAGAGAAGCGGGGGGTAACACCGGGGAGCTGTTTTTT. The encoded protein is CSAREAGGNTGELFF.

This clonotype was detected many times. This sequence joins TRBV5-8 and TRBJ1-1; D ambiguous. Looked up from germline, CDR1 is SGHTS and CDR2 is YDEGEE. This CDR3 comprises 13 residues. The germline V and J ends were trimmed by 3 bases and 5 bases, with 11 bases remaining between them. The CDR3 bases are TGTGCCAGCAGCTCCTTTGCAGATACTGAAGCTTTCTTT. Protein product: CASSSFADTEAFF.

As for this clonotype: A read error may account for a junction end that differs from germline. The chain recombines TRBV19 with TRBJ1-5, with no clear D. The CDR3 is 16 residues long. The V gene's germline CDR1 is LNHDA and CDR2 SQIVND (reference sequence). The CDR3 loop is CASSNNLPYSNRPQHF. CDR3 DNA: TGTGCCAGTAGTAACAATTTACCTTATAGCAATCGGCCCCAGCATTTT.

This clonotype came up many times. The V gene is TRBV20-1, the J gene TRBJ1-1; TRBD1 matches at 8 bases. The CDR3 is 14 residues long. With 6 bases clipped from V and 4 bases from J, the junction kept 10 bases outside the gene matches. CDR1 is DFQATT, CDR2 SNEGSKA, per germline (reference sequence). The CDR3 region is CSARSTGGGTEAFF. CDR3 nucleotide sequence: TGCAGTGCCAGGAGCACAGGGGGAGGCACTGAAGCTTTCTTT.

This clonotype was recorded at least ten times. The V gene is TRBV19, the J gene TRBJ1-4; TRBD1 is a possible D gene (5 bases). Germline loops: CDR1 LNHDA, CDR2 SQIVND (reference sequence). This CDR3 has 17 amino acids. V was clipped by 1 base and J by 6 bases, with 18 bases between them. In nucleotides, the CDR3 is TGTGCCAGTAGTATAGGGACTCCCGGGGGAACCGATGAAAAACTGTTTTTT. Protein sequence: CASSIGTPGGTDEKLFF.

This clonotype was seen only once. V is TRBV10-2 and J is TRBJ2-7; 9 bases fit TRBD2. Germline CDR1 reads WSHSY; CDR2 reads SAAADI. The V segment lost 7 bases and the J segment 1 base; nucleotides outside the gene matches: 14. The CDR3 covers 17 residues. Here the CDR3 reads CASTTAGGRVGSYEQYF. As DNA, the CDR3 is TGCGCCAGCACAACAGCGGGGGGCCGGGTAGGGTCCTACGAGCAGTACTTC.

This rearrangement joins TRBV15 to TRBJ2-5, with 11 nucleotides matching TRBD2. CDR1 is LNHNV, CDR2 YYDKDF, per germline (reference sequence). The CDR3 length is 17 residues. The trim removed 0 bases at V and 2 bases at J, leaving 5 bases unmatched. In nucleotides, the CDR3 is TGTGCCACCAGCAGAGATCTTAGCGGGAGGGCACAAGAGACCCAGTACTTC. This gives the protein CATSRDLSGRAQETQYF.

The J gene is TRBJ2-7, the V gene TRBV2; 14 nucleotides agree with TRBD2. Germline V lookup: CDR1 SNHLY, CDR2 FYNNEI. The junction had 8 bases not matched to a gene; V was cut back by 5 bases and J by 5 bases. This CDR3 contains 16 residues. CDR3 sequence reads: CASSTGTSGRLHEQYF. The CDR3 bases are TGTGCCAGCAGTACCGGGACTAGCGGGAGACTCCACGAGCAGTACTTC. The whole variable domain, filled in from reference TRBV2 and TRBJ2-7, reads EPEVTQTPSHQVTQMGQEVILRCVPISNHLYFYWYRQILGQKVEFLVSFYNNEISEKSEIFDDQFSVERPDGSNFTLKIRSTKLEDSAMYFCASSTGTSGRLHEQYFGPGTRLTVT.

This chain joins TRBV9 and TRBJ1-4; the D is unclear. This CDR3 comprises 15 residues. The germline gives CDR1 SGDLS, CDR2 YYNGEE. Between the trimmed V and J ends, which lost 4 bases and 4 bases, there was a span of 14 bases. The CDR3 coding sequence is TGTGCCAGCAGCCGTAGTTTAGATTATAATGAAAAACTGTTTTTT. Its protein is CASSRSLDYNEKLFF.

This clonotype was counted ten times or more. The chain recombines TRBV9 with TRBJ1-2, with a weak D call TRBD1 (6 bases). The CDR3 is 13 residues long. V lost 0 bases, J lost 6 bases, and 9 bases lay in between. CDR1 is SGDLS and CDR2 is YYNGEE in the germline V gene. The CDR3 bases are TGTGCCAGCAGCGTAGGCAGGGGCGATGGCTACACCTTC. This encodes CASSVGRGDGYTF.

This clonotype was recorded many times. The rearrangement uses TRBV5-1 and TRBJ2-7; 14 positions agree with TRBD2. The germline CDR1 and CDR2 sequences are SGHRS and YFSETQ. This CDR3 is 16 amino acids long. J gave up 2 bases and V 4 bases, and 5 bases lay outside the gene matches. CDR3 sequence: CASSPGTSGSPYEQYF. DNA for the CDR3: TGCGCCAGCAGCCCAGGGACTAGCGGGAGTCCCTACGAGCAGTACTTC.

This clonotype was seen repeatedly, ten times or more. This chain's CDR3 is CASVSGVYEQYF. In nucleotides, the CDR3 is TGTGCCAGCGTTAGCGGGGTCTACGAGCAGTACTTC. V and J are TRBV28 and TRBJ2-7; 8 nucleotides agree with TRBD2. This CDR3 has 12 residues. Trimming at V came to 8 bases and at J to 3 bases, leaving 3 bases not matched to a gene. The germline V gene has CDR1 MDHEN and CDR2 SYDVKM.

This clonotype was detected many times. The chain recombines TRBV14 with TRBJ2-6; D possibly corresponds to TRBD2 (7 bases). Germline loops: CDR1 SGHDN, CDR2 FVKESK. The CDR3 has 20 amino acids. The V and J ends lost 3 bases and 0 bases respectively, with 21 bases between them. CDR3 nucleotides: TGTGCCAGCAGCCAGGATGTTTTGAGGGGGGGGATCTCTGGGGCCAACGTCCTGACTTTC. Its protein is CASSQDVLRGGISGANVLTF.